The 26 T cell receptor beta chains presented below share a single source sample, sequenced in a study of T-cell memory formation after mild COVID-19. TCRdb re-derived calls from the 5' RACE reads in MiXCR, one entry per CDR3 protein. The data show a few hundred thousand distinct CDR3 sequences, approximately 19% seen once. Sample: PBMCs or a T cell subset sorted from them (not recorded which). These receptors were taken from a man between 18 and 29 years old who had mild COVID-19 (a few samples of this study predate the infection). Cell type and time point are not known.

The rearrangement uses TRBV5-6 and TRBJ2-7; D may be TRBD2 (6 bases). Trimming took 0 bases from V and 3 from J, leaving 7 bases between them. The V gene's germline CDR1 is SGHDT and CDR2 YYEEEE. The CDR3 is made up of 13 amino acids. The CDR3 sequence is CASSLVGSYEQYV. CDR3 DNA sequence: TGTGCCAGCAGCTTGGTCGGGAGCTACGAGCAGTACGTC.

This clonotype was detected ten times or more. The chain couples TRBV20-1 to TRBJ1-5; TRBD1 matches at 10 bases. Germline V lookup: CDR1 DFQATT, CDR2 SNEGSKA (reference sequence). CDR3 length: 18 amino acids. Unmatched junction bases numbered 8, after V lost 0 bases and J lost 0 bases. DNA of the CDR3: TGCAGTGCTAGAGAACTGGGACAGGGGATTTATAGCAATCAGCCCCAGCATTTT. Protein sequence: CSARELGQGIYSNQPQHF.

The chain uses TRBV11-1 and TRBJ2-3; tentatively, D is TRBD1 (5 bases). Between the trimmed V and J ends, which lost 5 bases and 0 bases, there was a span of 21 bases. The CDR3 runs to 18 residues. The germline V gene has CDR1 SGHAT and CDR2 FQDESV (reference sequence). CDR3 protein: CASSRKTKYQGSTDTQYF. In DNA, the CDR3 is TGTGCCAGCAGCCGCAAAACAAAATACCAGGGAAGCACAGATACGCAGTATTTT.

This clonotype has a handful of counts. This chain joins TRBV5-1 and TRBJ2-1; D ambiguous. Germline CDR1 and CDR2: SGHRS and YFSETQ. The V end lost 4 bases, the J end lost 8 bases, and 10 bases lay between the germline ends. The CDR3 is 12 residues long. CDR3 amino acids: CASSPDHHEQFF. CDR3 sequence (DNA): TGCGCCAGCAGCCCGGACCACCATGAGCAGTTCTTC.

Written as DNA, the CDR3 is TGTGCCAGCAGCCAGCTACTGGCGGTGGAGACCCAGTACTTC. It is translated as CASSQLLAVETQYF. J is TRBJ2-5 and V is TRBV4-2; D not resolved. The CDR3 is 14 amino acids. V was pared by 3 bases and J by 5 bases, with 13 bases between. The V gene's germline CDR1 is LGHNA and CDR2 YNFKEQ.

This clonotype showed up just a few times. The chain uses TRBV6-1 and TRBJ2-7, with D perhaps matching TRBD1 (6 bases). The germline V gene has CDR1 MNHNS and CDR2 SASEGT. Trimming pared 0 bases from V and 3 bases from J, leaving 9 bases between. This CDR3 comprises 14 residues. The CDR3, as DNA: TGTGCCAGCAGTGAAGCGGACAGCCTCTACGAGCAGTACTTC. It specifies CASSEADSLYEQYF.

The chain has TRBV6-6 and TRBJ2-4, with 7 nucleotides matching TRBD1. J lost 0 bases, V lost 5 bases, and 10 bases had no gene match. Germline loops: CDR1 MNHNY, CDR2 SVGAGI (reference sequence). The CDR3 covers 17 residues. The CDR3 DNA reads TGTGCCAGCAGTGGCGGACAGGCTTCGGTAGCCAAAAACATTCAGTACTTC. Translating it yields CASSGGQASVAKNIQYF.

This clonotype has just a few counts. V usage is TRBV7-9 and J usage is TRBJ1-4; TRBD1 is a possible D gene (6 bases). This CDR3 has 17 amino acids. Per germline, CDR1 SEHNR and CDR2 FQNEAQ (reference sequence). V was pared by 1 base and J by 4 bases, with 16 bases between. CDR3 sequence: CASSLGPRGYGNEKLFF. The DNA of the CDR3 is TGTGCCAGCAGCTTAGGTCCCAGGGGCTACGGTAATGAAAAACTGTTTTTT.

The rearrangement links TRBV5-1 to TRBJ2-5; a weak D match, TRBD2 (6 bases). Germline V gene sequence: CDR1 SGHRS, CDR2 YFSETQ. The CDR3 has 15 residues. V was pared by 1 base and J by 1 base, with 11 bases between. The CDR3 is CASSLISGVQETQYF. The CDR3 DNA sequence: TGCGCCAGCAGCTTGATATCGGGGGTCCAAGAGACCCAGTACTTC.

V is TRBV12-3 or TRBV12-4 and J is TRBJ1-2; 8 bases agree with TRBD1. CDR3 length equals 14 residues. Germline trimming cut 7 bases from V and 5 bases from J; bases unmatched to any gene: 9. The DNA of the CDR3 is TGTGCCAGCACATGGGGACAGGCGGGGTATGGCTACACCTTC. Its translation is CASTWGQAGYGYTF.

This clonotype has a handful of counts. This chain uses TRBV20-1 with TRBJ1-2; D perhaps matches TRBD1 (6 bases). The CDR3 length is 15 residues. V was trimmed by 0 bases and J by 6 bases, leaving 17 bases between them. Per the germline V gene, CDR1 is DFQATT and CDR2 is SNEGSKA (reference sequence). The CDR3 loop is CSARDLLPGVDGYTF. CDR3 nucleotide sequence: TGCAGTGCTAGAGATCTCCTACCAGGGGTGGATGGCTACACCTTC.

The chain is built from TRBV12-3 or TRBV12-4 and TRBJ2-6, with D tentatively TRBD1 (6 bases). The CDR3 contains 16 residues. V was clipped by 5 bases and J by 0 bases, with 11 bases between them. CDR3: CASSRDTNSGANVLTF. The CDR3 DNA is TGTGCCAGCAGTCGGGACACCAACTCTGGGGCCAACGTCCTGACTTTC.

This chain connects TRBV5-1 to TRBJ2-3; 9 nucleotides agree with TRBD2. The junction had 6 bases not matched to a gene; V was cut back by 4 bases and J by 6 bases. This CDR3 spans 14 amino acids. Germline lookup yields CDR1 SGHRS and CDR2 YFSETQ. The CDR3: CASSLAGSVDTQYF. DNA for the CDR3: TGCGCCAGCAGCCTAGCGGGGTCCGTGGATACGCAGTATTTT.

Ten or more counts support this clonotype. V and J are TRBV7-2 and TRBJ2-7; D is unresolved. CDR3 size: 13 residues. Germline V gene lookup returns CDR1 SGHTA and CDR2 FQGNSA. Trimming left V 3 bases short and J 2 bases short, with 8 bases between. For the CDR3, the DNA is TGTGCCAGCAGCTTCACCACAGCCTACGAGCAGTACGTC. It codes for CASSFTTAYEQYV.

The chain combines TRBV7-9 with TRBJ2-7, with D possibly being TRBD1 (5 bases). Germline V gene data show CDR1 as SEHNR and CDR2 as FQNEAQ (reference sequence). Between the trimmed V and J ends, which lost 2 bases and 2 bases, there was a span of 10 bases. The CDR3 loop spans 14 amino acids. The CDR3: CASSLIAGPYEQYF. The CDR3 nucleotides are TGTGCCAGCAGCTTAATCGCAGGGCCCTACGAGCAGTACTTC.

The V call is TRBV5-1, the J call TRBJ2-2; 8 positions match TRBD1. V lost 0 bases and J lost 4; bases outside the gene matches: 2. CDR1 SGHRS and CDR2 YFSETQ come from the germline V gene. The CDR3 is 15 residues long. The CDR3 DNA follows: TGCGCCAGCAGCTTGGTGGGACAGGCCACCGGGGAGCTGTTTTTT. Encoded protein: CASSLVGQATGELFF.

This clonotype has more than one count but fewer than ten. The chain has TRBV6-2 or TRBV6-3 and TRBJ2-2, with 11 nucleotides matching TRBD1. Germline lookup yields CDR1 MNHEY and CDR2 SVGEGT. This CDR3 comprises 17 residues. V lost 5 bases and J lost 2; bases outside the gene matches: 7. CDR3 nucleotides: TGTGCCAGCAGTCCCCGGGACAGGGGGTCCAACACCGGGGAGCTGTTTTTT. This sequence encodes CASSPRDRGSNTGELFF.

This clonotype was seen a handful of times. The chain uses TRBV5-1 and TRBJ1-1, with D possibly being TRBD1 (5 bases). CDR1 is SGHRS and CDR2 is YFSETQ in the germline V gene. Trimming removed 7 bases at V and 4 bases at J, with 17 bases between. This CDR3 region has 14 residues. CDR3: CASRTIRGRTEAFF. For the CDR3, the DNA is TGCGCCAGCCGGACGATTAGGGGCCGCACTGAAGCTTTCTTT. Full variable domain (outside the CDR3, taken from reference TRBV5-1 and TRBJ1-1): KAGVTQTPRYLIKTRGQQVTLSCSPISGHRSVSWYQQTPGQGLQFLFEYFSETQRNKGNFPGRFSGRQFSNSRSEMNVSTLELGDSALYLCASRTIRGRTEAFFGQGTRLTVV.

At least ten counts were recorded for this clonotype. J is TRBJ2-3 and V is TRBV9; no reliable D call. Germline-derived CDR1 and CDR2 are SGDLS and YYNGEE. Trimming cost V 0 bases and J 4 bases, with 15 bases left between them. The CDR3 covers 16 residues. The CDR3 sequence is CASSVGGGPSSDTQYF. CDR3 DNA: TGTGCCAGCAGCGTAGGAGGTGGTCCAAGCTCAGATACGCAGTATTTT.

Written as DNA, the CDR3 is TGTGCCAGCAGCTTTCTATACCGTCCCTACAATGAGCAGTTCTTC. The encoded protein is CASSFLYRPYNEQFF. This chain connects TRBV5-6 to TRBJ2-1; the D is unclear. Germline V CDR1 and CDR2: SGHDT, YYEEEE. The CDR3 length is 15 residues. V dropped 2 bases and J dropped 2 bases, with 11 bases sitting between them.

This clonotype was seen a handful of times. Here the CDR3 reads CASSQELADTQYF. CDR3 sequence (DNA): TGTGCCAGCAGCCAAGAACTAGCAGATACGCAGTATTTT. The chain is built from TRBV7-3 and TRBJ2-3; D might be TRBD2 (5 bases). Trimming left V 5 bases short and J 4 bases short, with 10 bases between. The CDR3 is made up of 13 amino acids. Germline CDR1 is SGHTA and CDR2 is FQGTGA.

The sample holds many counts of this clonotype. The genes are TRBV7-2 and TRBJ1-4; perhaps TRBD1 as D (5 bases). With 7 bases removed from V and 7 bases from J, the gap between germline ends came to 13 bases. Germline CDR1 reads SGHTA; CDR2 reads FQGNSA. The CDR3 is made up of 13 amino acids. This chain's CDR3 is CASTPGFGEKLFF. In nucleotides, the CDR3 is TGTGCCAGCACGCCAGGGTTCGGTGAAAAACTGTTTTTT.

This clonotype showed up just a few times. The CDR3 loop reads CAAEPGNTDTQYF. CDR3 sequence (DNA): TGTGCCGCCGAGCCAGGGAACACAGATACGCAGTATTTT. The chain joins TRBV28 to TRBJ2-3, with a possible D match to TRBD1 (5 bases). CDR3 length: 13 amino acids. Germline loops: CDR1 MDHEN, CDR2 SYDVKM. Trimming took 11 bases from V and 2 from J, leaving 14 bases between them. The full variable domain, rest sourced from reference TRBV28 and TRBJ2-3, is DVKVTQSSRYLVKRTGEKVFLECVQDMDHENMFWYRQDPGLGLRLIYFSYDVKMKEKGDIPEGYSVSREKKERFSLILESASTNQTSMYLCAAEPGNTDTQYFGPGTRLTVL.

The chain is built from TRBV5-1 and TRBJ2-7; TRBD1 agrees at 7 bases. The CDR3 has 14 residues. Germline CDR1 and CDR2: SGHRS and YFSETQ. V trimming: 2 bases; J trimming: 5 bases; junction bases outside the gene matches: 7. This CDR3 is CASSFRQGRDEQYF. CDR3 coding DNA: TGCGCCAGCAGCTTTCGACAGGGCAGGGACGAGCAGTACTTC.

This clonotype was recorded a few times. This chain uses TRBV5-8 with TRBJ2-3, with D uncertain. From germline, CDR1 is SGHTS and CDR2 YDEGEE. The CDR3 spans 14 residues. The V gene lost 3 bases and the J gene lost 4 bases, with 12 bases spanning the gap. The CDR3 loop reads CASSWGSPADTQYF. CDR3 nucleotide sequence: TGTGCCAGCAGCTGGGGAAGCCCCGCAGATACGCAGTATTTT.

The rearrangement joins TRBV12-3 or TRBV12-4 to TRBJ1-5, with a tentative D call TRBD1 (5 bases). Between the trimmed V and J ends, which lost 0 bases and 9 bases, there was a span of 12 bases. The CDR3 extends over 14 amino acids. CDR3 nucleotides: TGTGCCAGCAGTTTAGCAGGGGCTACCTGGCCCCAGCATTTT. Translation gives CASSLAGATWPQHF.